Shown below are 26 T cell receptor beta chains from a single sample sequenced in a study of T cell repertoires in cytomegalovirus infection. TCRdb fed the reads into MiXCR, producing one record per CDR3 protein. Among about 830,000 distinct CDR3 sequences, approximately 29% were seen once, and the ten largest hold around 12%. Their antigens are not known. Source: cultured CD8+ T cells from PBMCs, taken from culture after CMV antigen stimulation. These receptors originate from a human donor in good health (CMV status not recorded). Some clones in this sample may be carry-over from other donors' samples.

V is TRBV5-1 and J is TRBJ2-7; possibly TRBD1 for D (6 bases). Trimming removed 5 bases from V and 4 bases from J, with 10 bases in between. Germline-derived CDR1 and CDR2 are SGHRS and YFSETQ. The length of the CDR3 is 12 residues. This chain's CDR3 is CASSRTEYEQYF. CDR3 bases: TGCGCCAGCAGTCGGACAGAATACGAGCAGTACTTC.

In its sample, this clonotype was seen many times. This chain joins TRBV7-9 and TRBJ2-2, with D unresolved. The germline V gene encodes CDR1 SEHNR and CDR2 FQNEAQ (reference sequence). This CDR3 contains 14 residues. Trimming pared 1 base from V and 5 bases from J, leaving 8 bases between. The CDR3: CASSLVSTTGELFF. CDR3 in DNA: TGTGCCAGCAGCTTAGTATCGACTACCGGGGAGCTGTTTTTT.

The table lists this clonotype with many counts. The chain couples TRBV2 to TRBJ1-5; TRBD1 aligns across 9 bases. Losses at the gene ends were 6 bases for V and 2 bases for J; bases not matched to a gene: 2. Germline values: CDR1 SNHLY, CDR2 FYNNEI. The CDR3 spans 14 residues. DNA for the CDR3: TGTGCCAGCAGGGACAGGGGCGGCAATCAGCCCCAGCATTTT. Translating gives CASRDRGGNQPQHF.

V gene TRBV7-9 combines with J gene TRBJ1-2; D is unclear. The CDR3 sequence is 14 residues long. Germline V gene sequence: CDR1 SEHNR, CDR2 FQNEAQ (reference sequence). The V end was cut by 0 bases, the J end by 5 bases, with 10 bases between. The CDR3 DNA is TGTGCCAGCAGCTTAGCTGGCCGCCTTTATGGCTACACCTTC. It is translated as CASSLAGRLYGYTF.

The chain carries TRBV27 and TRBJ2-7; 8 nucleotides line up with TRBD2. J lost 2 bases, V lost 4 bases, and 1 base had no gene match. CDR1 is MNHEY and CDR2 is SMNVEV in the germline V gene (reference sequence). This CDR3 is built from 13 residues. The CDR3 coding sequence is TGTGCCAGCAGTTGGGGACTAGCCTACGAGCAGTACTTC. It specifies CASSWGLAYEQYF.

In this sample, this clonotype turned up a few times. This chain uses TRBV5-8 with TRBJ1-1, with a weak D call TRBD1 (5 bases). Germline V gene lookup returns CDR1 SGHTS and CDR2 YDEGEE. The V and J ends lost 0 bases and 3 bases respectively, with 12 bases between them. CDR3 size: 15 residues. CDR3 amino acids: CASSLAGDKDTEAFF. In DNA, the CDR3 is TGTGCCAGCAGCTTGGCGGGGGATAAGGACACTGAAGCTTTCTTT.

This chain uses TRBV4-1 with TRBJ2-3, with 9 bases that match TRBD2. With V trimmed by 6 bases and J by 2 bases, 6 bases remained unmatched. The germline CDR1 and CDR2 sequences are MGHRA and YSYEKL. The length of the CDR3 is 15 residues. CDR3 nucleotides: TGCGCCAGCAGTCCAGGGACTAGCATCACAGATACGCAGTATTTT. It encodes CASSPGTSITDTQYF.

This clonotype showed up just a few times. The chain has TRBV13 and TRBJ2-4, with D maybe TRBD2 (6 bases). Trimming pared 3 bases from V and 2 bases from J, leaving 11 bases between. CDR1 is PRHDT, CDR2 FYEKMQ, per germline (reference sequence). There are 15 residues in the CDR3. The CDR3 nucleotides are TGTGCCAGCAGCTTCCGCGGGGAACCCAAAAACATTCAGTACTTC. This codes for CASSFRGEPKNIQYF.

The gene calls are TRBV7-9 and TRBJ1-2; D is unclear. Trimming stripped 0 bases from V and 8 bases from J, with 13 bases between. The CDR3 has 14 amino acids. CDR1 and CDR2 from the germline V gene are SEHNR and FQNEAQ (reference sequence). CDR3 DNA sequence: TGTGCCAGCAGCTTAGCGCGAGCCCTGGACGGCTACACCTTC. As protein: CASSLARALDGYTF.

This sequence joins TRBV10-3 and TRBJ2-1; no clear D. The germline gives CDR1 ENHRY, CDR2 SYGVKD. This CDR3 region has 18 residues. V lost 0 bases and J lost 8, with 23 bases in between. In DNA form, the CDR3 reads TGTGCCATCAGTGAGTCGATCTTGGGTTCCGACCTGCGTTATGAGCAGTTCTTC. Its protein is CAISESILGSDLRYEQFF.

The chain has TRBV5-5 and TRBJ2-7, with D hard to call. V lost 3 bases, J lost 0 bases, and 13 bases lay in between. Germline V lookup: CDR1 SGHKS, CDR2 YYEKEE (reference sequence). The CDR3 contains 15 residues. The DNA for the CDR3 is TGTGCCAGCAGCTCCCGTCCCAGGAGCTCCTACGAGCAGTACTTC. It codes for CASSSRPRSSYEQYF.

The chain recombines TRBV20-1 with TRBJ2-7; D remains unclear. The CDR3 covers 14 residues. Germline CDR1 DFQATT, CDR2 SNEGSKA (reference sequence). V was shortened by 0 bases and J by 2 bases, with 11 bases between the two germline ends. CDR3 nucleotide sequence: TGCAGTGCTAGAGATCCTGGCAGTCCCTACGAGCAGTACTTC. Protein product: CSARDPGSPYEQYF.

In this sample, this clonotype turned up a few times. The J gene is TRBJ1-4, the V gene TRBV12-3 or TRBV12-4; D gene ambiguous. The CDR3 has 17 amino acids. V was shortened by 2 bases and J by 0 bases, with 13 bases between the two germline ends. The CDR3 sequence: CASSLKATAATNEKLFF. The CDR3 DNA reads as TGTGCCAGCAGTTTAAAGGCAACGGCTGCAACTAATGAAAAACTGTTTTTT.

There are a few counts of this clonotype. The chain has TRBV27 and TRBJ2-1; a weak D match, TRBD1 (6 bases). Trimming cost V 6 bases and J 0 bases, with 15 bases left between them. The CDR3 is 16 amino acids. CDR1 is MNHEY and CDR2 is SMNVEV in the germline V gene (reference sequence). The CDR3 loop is CASRYDRLGSYNEQFF. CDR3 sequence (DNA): TGTGCCAGCAGGTACGACAGGTTAGGCTCCTACAATGAGCAGTTCTTC.

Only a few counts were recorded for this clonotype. In DNA, the CDR3 is TGCGCCAGCAGACGAAGAGGGGGCCCTGACACTGAAGCTTTCTTT. This codes for CASRRRGGPDTEAFF. This chain joins TRBV4-1 and TRBJ1-1, with 7 positions matching TRBD1. This CDR3 region has 15 residues. With V trimmed by 6 bases and J by 3 bases, 10 bases remained unmatched. The germline V gene encodes CDR1 MGHRA and CDR2 YSYEKL.

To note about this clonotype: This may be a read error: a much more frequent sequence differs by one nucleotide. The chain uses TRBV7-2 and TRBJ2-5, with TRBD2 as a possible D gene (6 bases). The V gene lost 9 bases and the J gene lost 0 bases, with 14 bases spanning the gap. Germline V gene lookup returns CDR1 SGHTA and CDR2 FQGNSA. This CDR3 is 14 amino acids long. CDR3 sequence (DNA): TGTGCCAGTGCCGGATGGGGGGACCAAGAGACCCAGTACTTC. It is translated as CASAGWGDQETQYF. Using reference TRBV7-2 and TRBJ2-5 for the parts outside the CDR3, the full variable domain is GAGVSQSPSNKVTEKGKDVELRCDPISGHTALYWYRQSLGQGLEFLIYFQGNSAPDKSGLPSDRFSAERTGGSVSTLTIQRTQQEDSAVYLCASAGWGDQETQYFGPGTRLLVL.

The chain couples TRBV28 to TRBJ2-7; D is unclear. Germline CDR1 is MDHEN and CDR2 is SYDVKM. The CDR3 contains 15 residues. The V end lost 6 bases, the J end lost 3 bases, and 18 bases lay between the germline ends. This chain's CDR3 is CASSPEHRQVYEQYV. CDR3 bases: TGTGCCAGCAGCCCAGAACATAGGCAGGTCTACGAGCAGTACGTC.

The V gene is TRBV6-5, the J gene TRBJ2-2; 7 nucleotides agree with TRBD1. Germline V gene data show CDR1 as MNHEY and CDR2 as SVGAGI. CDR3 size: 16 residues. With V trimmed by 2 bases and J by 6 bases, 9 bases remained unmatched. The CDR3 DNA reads TGTGCCAGCAGTTACGACAGGGAGCTAGGTCCCGGGGAGCTGTTTTTT. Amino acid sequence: CASSYDRELGPGELFF.

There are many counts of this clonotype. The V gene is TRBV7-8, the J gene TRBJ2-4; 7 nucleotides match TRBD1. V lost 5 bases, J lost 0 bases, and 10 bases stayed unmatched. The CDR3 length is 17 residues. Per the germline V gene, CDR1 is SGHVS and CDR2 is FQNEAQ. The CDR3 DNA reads TGTGCCAGCAGCCTCACCGGGACAGCATTAGCCAAAAACATTCAGTACTTC. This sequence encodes CASSLTGTALAKNIQYF.

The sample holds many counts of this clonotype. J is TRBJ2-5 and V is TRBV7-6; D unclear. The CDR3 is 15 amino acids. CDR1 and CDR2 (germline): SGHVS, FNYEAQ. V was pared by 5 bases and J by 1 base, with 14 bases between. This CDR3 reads CASSPNPAPQETQYF. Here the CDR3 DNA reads TGTGCCAGCAGCCCAAATCCGGCACCCCAAGAGACCCAGTACTTC. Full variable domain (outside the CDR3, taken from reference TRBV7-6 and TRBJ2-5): GAGVSQSPRYKVTKRGQDVALRCDPISGHVSLYWYRQALGQGPEFLTYFNYEAQQDKSGLPNDRFSAERPEGSISTLTIQRTEQRDSAMYRCASSPNPAPQETQYFGPGTRLLVL.

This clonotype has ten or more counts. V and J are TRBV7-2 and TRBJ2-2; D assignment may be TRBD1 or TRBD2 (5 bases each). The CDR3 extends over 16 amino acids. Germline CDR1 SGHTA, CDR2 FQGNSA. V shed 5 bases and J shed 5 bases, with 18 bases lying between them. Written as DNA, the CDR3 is TGTGCCAGCAGCCACGACATGGGACGAACTACCGGGGAGCTGTTTTTT. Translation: CASSHDMGRTTGELFF.

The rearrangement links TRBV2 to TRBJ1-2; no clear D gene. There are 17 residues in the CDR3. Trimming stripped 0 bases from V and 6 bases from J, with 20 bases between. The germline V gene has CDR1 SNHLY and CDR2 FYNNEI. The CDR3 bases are TGTGCCAGCAGTGAAGCGCTCCCGCCATCACTCCTTGATGGCTACACCTTC. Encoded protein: CASSEALPPSLLDGYTF.

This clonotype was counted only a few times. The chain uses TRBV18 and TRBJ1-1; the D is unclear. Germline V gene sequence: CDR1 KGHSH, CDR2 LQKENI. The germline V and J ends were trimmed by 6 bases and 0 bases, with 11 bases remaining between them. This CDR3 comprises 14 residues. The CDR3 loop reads CASSPELMNTEAFF. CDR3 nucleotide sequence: TGTGCCAGCTCTCCTGAGCTTATGAACACTGAAGCTTTCTTT.

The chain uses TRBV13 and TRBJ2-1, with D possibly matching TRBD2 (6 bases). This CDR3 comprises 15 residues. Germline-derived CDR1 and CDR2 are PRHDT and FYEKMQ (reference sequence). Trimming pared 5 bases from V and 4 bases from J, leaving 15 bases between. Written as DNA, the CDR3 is TGTGCCAGCAGCCGCGGGGTAACGCAATACAATGAGCAGTTCTTC. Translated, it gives CASSRGVTQYNEQFF.

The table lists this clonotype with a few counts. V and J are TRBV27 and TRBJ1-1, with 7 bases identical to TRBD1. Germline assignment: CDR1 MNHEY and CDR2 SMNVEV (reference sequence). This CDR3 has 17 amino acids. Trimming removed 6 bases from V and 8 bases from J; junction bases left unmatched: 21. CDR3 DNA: TGTGCCAGCAGGGTGACGGGACAGCACTCCCCCGACTCCGAAGCTTTCTTT. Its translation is CASRVTGQHSPDSEAFF.

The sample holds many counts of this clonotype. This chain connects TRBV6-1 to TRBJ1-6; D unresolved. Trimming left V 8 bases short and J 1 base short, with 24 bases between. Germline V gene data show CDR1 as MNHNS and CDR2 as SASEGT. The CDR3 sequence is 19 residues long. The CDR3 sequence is CASWPLDRAEMSYNSPLHF. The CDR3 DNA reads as TGTGCCAGCTGGCCACTAGATCGAGCGGAGATGTCCTATAATTCACCCCTCCACTTT.